This paragraph reports one TCR beta chain. Its antigen is currently unknown. With 7 bases clipped from V and 4 bases from J, the junction kept 12 bases outside the gene matches. The CDR3 sequence is 15 residues long. Germline V gives CDR1 MNHEY, CDR2 SVGAGI. The record originates from a study of CD4 T cell repertoires in COVID-19. Notes on the study in general: Two or all three memory subsets shared several highly expanded SARS-CoV-2-reactive clonotypes. Between about 7 and 28% of SARS-CoV-2 clonotypes also appeared in SARS-CoV and/or HKU1 spike cultures.

The table came from immunoSEQ multiplex PCR; TCRdb's copy has only in-frame clones and leaves some out. Among approximately 79,000 clones listed, around four fifths were seen once. The sequence derives from a human donor who had COVID-19. The rearrangement uses TRBV6-5 and TRBJ1-2; 7 bases match TRBD1. The sample here was CD4+ T cells from peripheral blood, taken after recovery from COVID-19. Here the CDR3 DNA reads TGTGCCAGCATCCTACGACCGGGACAGCCCTATGGCTACACCTTC. Translating it yields CASILRPGQPYGYTF.